This T cell receptor beta chain was captured in a study of CD8 T cells in Susac syndrome. Reverse transcription of roughly 0.45 to 1 ug RNA was performed with random hexamers. The CDR3 of TCR beta was amplified by immunoSEQ multiplex PCR across 54 Vbeta and 13 Jbeta. One entry per CDR3 protein results from TCRdb running MiXCR on the immunoSEQ multiplex PCR reads. There are over 80,000 distinct CDR3 sequences in the sample; just under 95% occur only once, and about 0.32% lies in the top ten. Controls were healthy donors (matched for age and sex). Trimming removed 0 bases at V and 3 bases at J, with 9 bases between. In germline, CDR1 is SGDLS, CDR2 YYNGEE. The CDR3 runs 14 residues.

The sequencing sample was made of CD8+ T cells from PBMCs. The chain uses TRBV9 and TRBJ2-5, with unresolved D. This clonotype was sampled from a human donor in good health. The CDR3 coding sequence is TGTGCCAGCAGCGTAGACGACTTTGAAGAGACCCAGTACTTC. This gives the protein CASSVDDFEETQYF.